This T cell receptor (beta chain) is drawn from a study of monozygotic twins with cystic fibrosis. Study-level background: Library input was around 3.1 micrograms of fragmented DNA, with about 15 PCR cycles. Broader study findings: The repertoire was suggested to be naive-dominated, clonality median around 0.0093.

Concerning this clone: Antigen: not known.

The CDR3 is made up of 14 amino acids. The V gene's germline CDR1 is SGDLS and CDR2 YYNGEE. The V gene end was trimmed by 0 bases and the J gene end by 4 bases; junction bases not matched to a gene: 2. Profiling relied on immunoSEQ multiplex PCR, and the TCRdb table lists in-frame clones only, not all of them. The repertoire has just under 20,000 clones, more than 80% of them found once; the top ten carry roughly 1.6%. The rearrangement joins TRBV9 to TRBJ1-2; 8 bases are a match to TRBD1. The sequence came from a girl aged 2 to 9 with cystic fibrosis. The source material was blood. The CDR3: CASSVVDRAYGYTF. The CDR3 nucleotides are TGTGCCAGCAGCGTAGTGGACAGGGCCTATGGCTACACCTTC.